The source of this T cell receptor (beta chain) is a study of cytotoxic CD8 clonotypes in ibrutinib-treated CLL. Depth targeted 1 in 200,000 to 1 in 1 million T cells, averaging roughly 9.7x coverage per clonotype. Data came from immunoSEQ multiplex PCR; TCRdb stores just in-frame clones and leaves some out. The sample includes some 25,000 clones, approximately 80% of them seen just once. CDR1 SGHRS and CDR2 YFSETQ come from the germline V gene. The trim removed 2 bases at V and 3 bases at J, leaving 4 bases unmatched. The CDR3 runs to 15 residues. With respect to this clone: Its target is unknown.

General study points: Clonality climbed at ibrutinib response, then dropped toward baseline at progression.

Sequencing used PBMCs, obtained before ibrutinib treatment. This chain connects TRBV5-1 to TRBJ2-7; TRBD2 agrees at 11 bases. The receptor was isolated from a human donor with chronic lymphocytic leukemia. CDR3 sequence (DNA): TGCGCCAGCAGCTTAACTAGCGGGAGCTACTACGAGCAGTACTTC. It translates to CASSLTSGSYYEQYF.